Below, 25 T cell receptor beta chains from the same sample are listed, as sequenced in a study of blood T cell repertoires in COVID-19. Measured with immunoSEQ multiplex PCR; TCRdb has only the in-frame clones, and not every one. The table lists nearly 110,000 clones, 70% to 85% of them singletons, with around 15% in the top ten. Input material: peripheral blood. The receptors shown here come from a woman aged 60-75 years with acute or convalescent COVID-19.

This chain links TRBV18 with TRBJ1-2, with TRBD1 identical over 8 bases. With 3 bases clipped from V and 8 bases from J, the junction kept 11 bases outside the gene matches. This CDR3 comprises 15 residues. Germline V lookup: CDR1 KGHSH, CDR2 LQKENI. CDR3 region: CASSPIQGAPDGYTF. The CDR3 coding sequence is TGTGCCAGCTCACCGATTCAGGGGGCGCCGGACGGCTACACCTTC.

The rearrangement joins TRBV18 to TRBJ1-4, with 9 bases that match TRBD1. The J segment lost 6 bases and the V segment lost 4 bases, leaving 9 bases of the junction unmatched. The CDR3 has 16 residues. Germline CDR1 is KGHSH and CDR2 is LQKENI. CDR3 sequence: CASSLTTGGLDEKLFF. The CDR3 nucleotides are TGTGCCAGCTCACTAACGACAGGGGGTTTGGATGAAAAACTGTTTTTT.

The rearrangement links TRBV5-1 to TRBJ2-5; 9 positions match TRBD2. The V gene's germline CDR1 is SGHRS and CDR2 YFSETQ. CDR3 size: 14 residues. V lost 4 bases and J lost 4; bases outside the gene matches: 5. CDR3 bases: TGCGCCAGCAGCGCGGGCGGGGGGGCAGAGACCCAGTACTTC. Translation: CASSAGGGAETQYF.

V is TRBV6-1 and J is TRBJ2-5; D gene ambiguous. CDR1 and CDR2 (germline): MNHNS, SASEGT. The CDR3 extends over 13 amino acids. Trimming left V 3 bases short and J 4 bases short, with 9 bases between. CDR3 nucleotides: TGTGCCAGCAGTGAGCAGCGTGGAGAGACCCAGTACTTC. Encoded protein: CASSEQRGETQYF.

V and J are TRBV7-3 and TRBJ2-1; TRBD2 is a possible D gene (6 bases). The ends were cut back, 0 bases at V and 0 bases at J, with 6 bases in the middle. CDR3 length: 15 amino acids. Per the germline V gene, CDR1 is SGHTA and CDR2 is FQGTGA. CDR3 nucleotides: TGTGCCAGCAGCTTAACCGGGAGCTCCTACAATGAGCAGTTCTTC. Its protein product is CASSLTGSSYNEQFF.

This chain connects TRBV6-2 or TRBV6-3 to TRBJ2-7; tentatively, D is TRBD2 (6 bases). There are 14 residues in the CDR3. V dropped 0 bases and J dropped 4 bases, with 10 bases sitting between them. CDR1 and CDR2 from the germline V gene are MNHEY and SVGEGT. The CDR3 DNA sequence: TGTGCCAGCAGTTACTCGCGGGGTCATTACGAGCAGTACTTC. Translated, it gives CASSYSRGHYEQYF.

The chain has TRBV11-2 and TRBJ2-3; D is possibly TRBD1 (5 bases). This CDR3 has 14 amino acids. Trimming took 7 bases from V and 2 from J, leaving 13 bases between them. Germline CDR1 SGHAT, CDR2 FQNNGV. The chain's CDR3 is CASTYGAFTDTQYF. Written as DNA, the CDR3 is TGTGCCAGCACGTATGGGGCTTTCACAGATACGCAGTATTTT.

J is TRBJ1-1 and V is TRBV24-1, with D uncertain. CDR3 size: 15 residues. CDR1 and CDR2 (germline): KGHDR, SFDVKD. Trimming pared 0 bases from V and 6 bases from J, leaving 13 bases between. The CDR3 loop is CATSDLAFYGAEAFF. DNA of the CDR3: TGTGCCACCAGTGATTTGGCCTTCTACGGGGCTGAAGCTTTCTTT.

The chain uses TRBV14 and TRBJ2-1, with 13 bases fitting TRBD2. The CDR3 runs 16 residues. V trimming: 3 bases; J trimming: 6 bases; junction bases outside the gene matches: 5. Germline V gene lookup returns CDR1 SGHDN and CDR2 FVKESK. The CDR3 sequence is CASSHTGLAGSNEQFF. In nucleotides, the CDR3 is TGTGCCAGCAGCCATACGGGACTAGCGGGATCCAATGAGCAGTTCTTC. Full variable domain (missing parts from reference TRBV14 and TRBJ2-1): EAGVTQFPSHSVIEKGQTVTLRCDPISGHDNLYWYRRVMGKEIKFLLHFVKESKQDESGMPNNRFLAERTGGTYSTLKVQPAELEDSGVYFCASSHTGLAGSNEQFFGPGTRLTVL.

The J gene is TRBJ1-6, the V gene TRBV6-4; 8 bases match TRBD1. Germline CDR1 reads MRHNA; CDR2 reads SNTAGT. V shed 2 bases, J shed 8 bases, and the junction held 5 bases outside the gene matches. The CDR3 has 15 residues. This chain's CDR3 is CASSDASDRDSPLHF. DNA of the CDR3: TGTGCCAGCAGTGACGCGTCGGACAGGGATTCACCCCTCCACTTT.

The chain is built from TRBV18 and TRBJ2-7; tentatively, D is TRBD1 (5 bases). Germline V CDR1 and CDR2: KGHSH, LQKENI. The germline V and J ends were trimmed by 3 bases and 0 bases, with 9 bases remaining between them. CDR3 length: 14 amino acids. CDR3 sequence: CASSPMGLSYEQYF. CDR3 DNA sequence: TGTGCCAGCTCACCTATGGGGCTCTCCTACGAGCAGTACTTC.

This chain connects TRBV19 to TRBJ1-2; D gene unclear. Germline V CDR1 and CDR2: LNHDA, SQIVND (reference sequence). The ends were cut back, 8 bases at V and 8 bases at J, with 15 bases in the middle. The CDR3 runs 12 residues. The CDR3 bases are TGTGCCAGTCGAATCGGAGGTTGGGGCTACACCTTC. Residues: CASRIGGWGYTF.

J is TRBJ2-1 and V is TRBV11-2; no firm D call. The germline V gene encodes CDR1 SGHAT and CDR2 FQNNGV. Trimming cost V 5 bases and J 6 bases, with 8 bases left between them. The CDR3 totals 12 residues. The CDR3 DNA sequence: TGTGCCAGCAGCCCGCCAGGCAATGAGCAGTTCTTC. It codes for CASSPPGNEQFF. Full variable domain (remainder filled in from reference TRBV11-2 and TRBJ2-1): EAGVAQSPRYKIIEKRQSVAFWCNPISGHATLYWYQQILGQGPKLLIQFQNNGVVDDSQLPKDRFSAERLKGVDSTLKIQPAKLEDSAVYLCASSPPGNEQFFGPGTRLTVL.

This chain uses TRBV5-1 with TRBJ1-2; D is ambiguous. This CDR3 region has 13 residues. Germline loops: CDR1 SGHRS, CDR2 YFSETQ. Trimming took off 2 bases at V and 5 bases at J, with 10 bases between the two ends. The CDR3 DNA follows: TGCGCCAGCAGCTTCGACACAGATTATGGCTACACCTTC. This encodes CASSFDTDYGYTF.

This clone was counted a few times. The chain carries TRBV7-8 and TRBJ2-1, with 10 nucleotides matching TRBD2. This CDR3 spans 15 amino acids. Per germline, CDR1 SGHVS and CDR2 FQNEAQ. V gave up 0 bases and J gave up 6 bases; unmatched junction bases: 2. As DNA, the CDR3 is TGTGCCAGCAGCTTAGCTAGCGGGAGGTTCAATGAGCAGTTCTTC. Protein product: CASSLASGRFNEQFF.

In DNA, the CDR3 is TGTGCCAGCTCACCAGGGGCCCGAGGAGAAAAACTGTTTTTT. Protein sequence: CASSPGARGEKLFF. The rearrangement uses TRBV18 and TRBJ1-4; maybe TRBD1 (5 bases). V was pared by 2 bases and J by 8 bases, with 12 bases between. The CDR3 is made up of 14 amino acids. Per germline, CDR1 KGHSH and CDR2 LQKENI.

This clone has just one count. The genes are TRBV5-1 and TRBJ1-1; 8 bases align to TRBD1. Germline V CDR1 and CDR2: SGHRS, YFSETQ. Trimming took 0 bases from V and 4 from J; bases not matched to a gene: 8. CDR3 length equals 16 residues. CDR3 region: CASSLGRAQGGTEAFF. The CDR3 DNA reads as TGCGCCAGCAGCTTGGGGCGAGCACAGGGGGGCACTGAAGCTTTCTTT. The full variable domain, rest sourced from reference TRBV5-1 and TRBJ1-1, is KAGVTQTPRYLIKTRGQQVTLSCSPISGHRSVSWYQQTPGQGLQFLFEYFSETQRNKGNFPGRFSGRQFSNSRSEMNVSTLELGDSALYLCASSLGRAQGGTEAFFGQGTRLTVV.

The CDR3: CASSFRLNTEAFF. The DNA for the CDR3 is TGTGCCAGCAGTTTTCGGTTGAACACTGAAGCTTTCTTT. This rearrangement joins TRBV27 to TRBJ1-1; unclear D gene. The germline V and J ends were trimmed by 3 bases and 0 bases, with 5 bases remaining between them. Looked up from germline, CDR1 is MNHEY and CDR2 is SMNVEV (reference sequence). The CDR3 sequence is 13 residues long.

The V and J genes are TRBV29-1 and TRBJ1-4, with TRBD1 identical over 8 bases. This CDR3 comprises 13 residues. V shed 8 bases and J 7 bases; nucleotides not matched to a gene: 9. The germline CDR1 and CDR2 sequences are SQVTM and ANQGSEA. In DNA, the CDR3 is TGCAGCACTTTTGGACAGGGCGGTGAAAAACTGTTTTTT. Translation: CSTFGQGGEKLFF.

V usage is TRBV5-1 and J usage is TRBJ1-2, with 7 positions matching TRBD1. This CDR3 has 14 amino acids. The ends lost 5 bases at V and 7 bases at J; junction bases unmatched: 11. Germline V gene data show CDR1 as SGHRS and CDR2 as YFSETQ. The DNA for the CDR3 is TGCGCCAGCAGGGAGGGGACAGCGGGGGTTGGCTACACCTTC. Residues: CASREGTAGVGYTF.

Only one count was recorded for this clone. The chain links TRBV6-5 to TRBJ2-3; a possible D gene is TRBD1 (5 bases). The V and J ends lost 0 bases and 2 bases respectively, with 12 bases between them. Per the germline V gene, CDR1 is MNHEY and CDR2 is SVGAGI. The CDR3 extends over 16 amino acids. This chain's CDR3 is CASSYSGALDTDTQYF. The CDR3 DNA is TGTGCCAGCAGTTACTCAGGGGCCCTGGACACAGATACGCAGTATTTT.

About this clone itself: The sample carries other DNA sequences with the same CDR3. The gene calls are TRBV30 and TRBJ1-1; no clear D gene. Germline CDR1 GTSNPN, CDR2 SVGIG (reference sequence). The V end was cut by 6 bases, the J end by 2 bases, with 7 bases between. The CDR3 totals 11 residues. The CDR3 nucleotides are TGTGCCTGCGAGAGAAACACTGAAGCTTTCTTT. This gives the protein CACERNTEAFF.

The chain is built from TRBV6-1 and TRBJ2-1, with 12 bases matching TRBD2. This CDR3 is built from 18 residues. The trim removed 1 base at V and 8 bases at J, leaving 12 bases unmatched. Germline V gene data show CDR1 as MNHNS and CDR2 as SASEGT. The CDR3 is CASSEGRRLAGASDEQFF. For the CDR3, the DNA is TGTGCCAGCAGTGAAGGAAGGAGACTAGCGGGGGCTTCGGATGAGCAGTTCTTC.

Written as DNA, the CDR3 is TGTGCCAGTAGTATCGCCAGCGGGGGGGTCGGCTCCTACAATGAGCAGTTCTTC. Amino acid sequence: CASSIASGGVGSYNEQFF. The rearrangement uses TRBV19 and TRBJ2-1; TRBD2 matches 10 bases. Looked up from germline, CDR1 is LNHDA and CDR2 is SQIVND (reference sequence). With 3 bases clipped from V and 0 bases from J, the junction kept 8 bases outside the gene matches. The CDR3 consists of 18 residues.

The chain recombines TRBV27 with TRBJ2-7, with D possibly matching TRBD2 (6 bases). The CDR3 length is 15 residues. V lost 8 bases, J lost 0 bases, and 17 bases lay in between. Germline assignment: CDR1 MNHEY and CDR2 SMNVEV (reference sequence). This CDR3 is CASGLLATLSYEQYF. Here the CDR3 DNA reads TGTGCCAGCGGCCTCCTAGCGACTCTCTCCTACGAGCAGTACTTC.